These 32 T cell receptor delta chains were all obtained from the same sample, sequenced in a study of Vδ1+ human thymocytes. Sequences come from RNA converted to cDNA by reverse transcription. Multiplex PCR used pooled V-gene forward primers and a constant-region reverse primer to amplify CDR3s. TCRdb applied CATT to the multiplex PCR reads for clone calling. The table has roughly 25,000 delta-chain clones, around 7.7% seen once. These TCRs are of unknown antigen specificity. Study-level results: In the thymus, TRG and TRD repertoires looked highly polyclonal with Gaussian CDR3 lengths.

The source material was Vdelta1+ gamma-delta thymocytes from the thymus. Subset denoted: FACS-sorted CD3+ TCRalphabeta- TCRVdelta1+ TCRVdelta2- thymocytes. The source is a girl less than two years old who had congenital heart surgery.

The rearrangement uses TRDV1 and TRDJ1; 8 nucleotides agree with TRDD3. Germline V CDR1 and CDR2: TSWWSYY, QGS. The ends lost 3 bases at V and 0 bases at J; junction bases unmatched: 27. The CDR3 contains 23 residues. The CDR3 loop is CALGDNYDPSTGGPWEYTDKLIF. The CDR3 DNA is TGTGCTCTTGGGGATAACTACGATCCGAGTACTGGGGGTCCCTGGGAGTACACCGATAAACTCATCTTT.

A few counts support this clone. The chain is built from TRDV1 and TRDJ1; 11 positions agree with TRDD3. The V segment lost 0 bases and the J segment 11 bases; nucleotides outside the gene matches: 26. The CDR3 has 21 residues. Germline CDR1 reads TSWWSYY; CDR2 reads QGS. The CDR3 DNA follows: TGTGCTCTTGGGGAACTACCTTCCCACTCGAACTGGGGGATAAGGGACCCGTGGCTCATCTTT. Encoded protein: CALGELPSHSNWGIRDPWLIF.

V gene TRDV1 combines with J gene TRDJ1; D is ambiguous. TCRdb does not report a J gene; here it was assigned by matching the DNA to germline references. CDR3 length equals 17 residues. V was clipped by 9 bases and J by 0 bases, with 23 bases between them. CDR1 TSWWSYY and CDR2 QGS come from the germline V gene. The CDR3 region is CALGFYGGYQYTDKLIF. CDR3 DNA: TGTGCTCTCGGCTTCTACGGCGGTTACCAGTACACCGATAAACTCATCTTT.

The chain couples TRDV1 to TRDJ1; 12 bases fit TRDD3. V gave up 2 bases and J gave up 13 bases; unmatched junction bases: 26. Per the germline V gene, CDR1 is TSWWSYY and CDR2 is QGS. The CDR3 extends over 20 amino acids. CDR3 protein: CALGEFLLSLPILGDTGPIF. For the CDR3, the DNA is TGTGCTCTTGGGGAATTCCTTCTCTCCCTTCCTATACTGGGGGATACCGGGCCCATCTTT.

The V gene is uncalled and the J gene is TRDJ1; the table's D gene call, TRDD3, was not cross checked with the DNA. This CDR3 contains 24 residues. CDR3 sequence: CALGEPYPSYEGGGSRGGTDKLIF. CDR3 in DNA: TGTGCTCTTGGGGAACCCTATCCTTCCTACGAGGGTGGGGGATCCCGTGGGGGCACCGATAAACTCATCTTT.

The rearrangement uses TRDV1 and TRDJ1; the D gene is possibly TRDD3 (6 bases). CDR1 TSWWSYY and CDR2 QGS come from the germline V gene. The CDR3 sequence is 23 residues long. The germline V and J ends were trimmed by 0 bases and 1 base, with 33 bases remaining between them. CDR3 sequence (DNA): TGTGCTCTTGGGGAACTAGTAAGCCCCCTACTGGGCTTCGAGCACCGGATCACCGATAAACTCATCTTT. It encodes CALGELVSPLLGFEHRITDKLIF.

This clone was recorded a few times. V is TRDV1 and J is TRDJ1, with 12 bases lining up with TRDD3. The trim removed 2 bases at V and 7 bases at J, leaving 17 bases unmatched. The germline gives CDR1 TSWWSYY, CDR2 QGS. The CDR3 is 19 residues long. The CDR3 loop is CALGESHPGLGDTPGKLIF. The CDR3 nucleotides are TGTGCTCTTGGGGAAAGCCATCCAGGGCTGGGGGATACGCCAGGTAAACTCATCTTT.

This clone was recorded a few times. The chain is built from TRDV1 and TRDJ1, with 7 positions matching TRDD3. The trim removed 1 base at V and 1 base at J, leaving 33 bases unmatched. The CDR3 is 25 amino acids. Germline V CDR1 and CDR2: TSWWSYY, QGS. CDR3 in amino acids: CALGERSAPSRGTGDAAKATDKLIF. The CDR3 DNA is TGTGCTCTTGGGGAACGCTCCGCGCCTTCTCGAGGAACTGGGGATGCCGCAAAAGCCACCGATAAACTCATCTTT.

A few counts support this clone. The chain employs TRDV1 and TRDJ1, with D possibly matching TRDD3 (6 bases). Trimming pared 3 bases from V and 7 bases from J, leaving 27 bases between. Germline CDR1 and CDR2: TSWWSYY and QGS. The CDR3 is made up of 18 amino acids. DNA for the CDR3: TGTGCTCTTGGGGAGAATCCTGGCCTACGTCGGGGGACGGGTAAACTCATCTTT. This encodes CALGENPGLRRGTGKLIF.

The V and J genes are TRDV1 and TRDJ1; TRDD3 matches at 8 bases. Germline V gene sequence: CDR1 TSWWSYY, CDR2 QGS. This CDR3 is 24 amino acids long. V shed 5 bases and J 0 bases; nucleotides not matched to a gene: 32. The CDR3 reads CALGPDRLPFVTWGTNPDTDKLIF. The CDR3 DNA follows: TGTGCTCTTGGGCCGGACCGCCTTCCCTTCGTTACCTGGGGGACCAACCCCGACACCGATAAACTCATCTTT.

Comment on this clone: A read error may produce the germline difference seen at one junction end. This rearrangement joins TRDV1 to TRDJ1, with 9 bases fitting TRDD2. CDR1 TSWWSYY and CDR2 QGS come from the germline V gene. This CDR3 is 21 amino acids long. For the CDR3, the DNA is TGTGCTCTTGTGGAACCAACCTTCCTACAGGAGGGGGGATTAAATCCCGATAAACTCATCTTT. Protein: CALVEPTFLQEGGLNPDKLIF.

V is TRDV1 and J is TRDJ1; possible D gene TRDD3, 7 bases. The CDR3 is 18 amino acids. The V end was cut by 4 bases, the J end by 4 bases, with 25 bases between. The germline V gene has CDR1 TSWWSYY and CDR2 QGS. CDR3 amino acids: CALGVPHFLTGDGDKLIF. Here the CDR3 DNA reads TGTGCTCTTGGGGTTCCACACTTCCTGACTGGGGACGGCGATAAACTCATCTTT.

The chain joins TRDV1 to TRDJ1, with TRDD3 as a possible D gene (5 bases). CDR1 is TSWWSYY and CDR2 is QGS in the germline V gene. The CDR3 runs 15 residues. V was cut by 8 bases and J by 0 bases, with 16 bases left in between. In nucleotides, the CDR3 is TGTGCTCTTAGGATCAGGGGTGGGGACACCGATAAACTCATCTTT. It translates to CALRIRGGDTDKLIF.

The chain carries TRDV1 and TRDJ1; possible D gene TRDD3, 6 bases. CDR1 and CDR2 from the germline V gene are TSWWSYY and QGS. The CDR3 sequence is 18 residues long. V was cut by 2 bases and J by 0 bases, with 19 bases left in between. As DNA, the CDR3 is TGTGCTCTTGGGGAAGTAAGTACGTCTCGGGGGAACACCGATAAACTCATCTTT. Protein product: CALGEVSTSRGNTDKLIF.

This clone was picked up a small number of times. The genes are TRDV1 and TRDJ1; D remains ambiguous. V lost 2 bases and J 7 bases, leaving 17 bases between the germline ends. This CDR3 region has 15 residues. The germline V gene has CDR1 TSWWSYY and CDR2 QGS. The CDR3 bases are TGTGCTCTTGGGGAAATTCCCCCCTTTTTCTTTAAACTCATCTTT. As protein: CALGEIPPFFFKLIF.

The chain joins TRDV1 to TRDJ1; D remains unclear. CDR3 length: 15 amino acids. Germline CDR1 and CDR2: TSWWSYY and QGS. The V gene lost 2 bases and the J gene lost 3 bases, with 13 bases spanning the gap. The CDR3 DNA reads as TGTGCTCTTGGGGAAATTCTTCATAACGCCGATAAACTCATCTTT. Translation gives CALGEILHNADKLIF.

This clone came up a few times. The V call is TRDV1, the J call TRDJ1; TRDD2 aligns across 8 bases. V was pared by 1 base and J by 0 bases, with 13 bases of the junction left unmatched. In germline, CDR1 is TSWWSYY, CDR2 QGS. The CDR3 length is 19 residues. CDR3 loop: CALGERPSYVLSNTDKLIF. The CDR3 DNA sequence: TGTGCTCTTGGGGAACGGCCTTCCTATGTACTGAGCAACACCGATAAACTCATCTTT.

The chain carries TRDV1 and TRDJ1, with 8 bases lining up with TRDD3. CDR1 is TSWWSYY and CDR2 is QGS in the germline V gene. Trimming took 0 bases from V and 0 from J; bases not matched to a gene: 36. CDR3 length: 27 amino acids. CDR3: CALGELWKAESRPRLGDPSQDTDKLIF. CDR3 DNA sequence: TGTGCTCTTGGGGAACTTTGGAAGGCCGAATCTCGACCGCGCCTGGGGGACCCCTCTCAAGACACCGATAAACTCATCTTT.

The gene calls are TRDV1 and TRDJ1; D is perhaps TRDD3 (5 bases). Germline CDR1 TSWWSYY, CDR2 QGS. V lost 4 bases and J lost 3, with 21 bases in between. CDR3 size: 17 residues. The CDR3 coding sequence is TGTGCTCTTGGGGCCCACCGTACTGGTCCGGAGGCCGATAAACTCATCTTT. The encoded protein is CALGAHRTGPEADKLIF.

This clone was detected only a few times. V is TRDV1 and J is TRDJ1; TRDD3 agrees at 10 bases. Germline assignment: CDR1 TSWWSYY and CDR2 QGS. CDR3 length: 21 amino acids. J lost 0 bases, V lost 3 bases, and 19 bases had no gene match. This CDR3 reads CALGEEGLPYWGITYTDKLIF. In nucleotides, the CDR3 is TGTGCTCTTGGGGAGGAAGGCCTTCCGTACTGGGGGATCACTTACACCGATAAACTCATCTTT.

The chain carries TRDV1 and TRDJ1; 9 bases line up with TRDD3. TCRdb carries no J gene annotation; the J gene was assigned here by matching the DNA with germline. The trim removed 0 bases at V and 3 bases at J, leaving 20 bases unmatched. The CDR3 is 21 residues long. CDR1 is TSWWSYY and CDR2 is QGS in the germline V gene. CDR3 coding DNA: TGTGCTCTTGGGGAACTTCCCCATGAGGGCCCTCCTGGGGGATTGGCCGATAAACTCATCTTT. It is translated as CALGELPHEGPPGGLADKLIF.

By frequency in the sample, this clone is medium-sized. The chain joins TRDV1 to TRDJ1; a weak D match, TRDD3 (5 bases). Germline V lookup: CDR1 TSWWSYY, CDR2 QGS. V lost 1 base and J 0 bases, leaving 12 bases between the germline ends. CDR3 length: 16 residues. The CDR3 region has the DNA TGTGCTCTTGGGGAACAGGACGGGGAACACACCGATAAACTCATCTTT. This gives the protein CALGEQDGEHTDKLIF.

This clone is deemed medium-sized. The rearrangement joins TRDV2 to TRDJ1; no clear D gene. Germline V CDR1 and CDR2: GEAIGNYY, EKD. The CDR3 totals 13 residues. Between the trimmed V and J ends, which lost 7 bases and 8 bases, there was a span of 19 bases. CDR3 residues: CAWEPRGFKKLIF. The CDR3 DNA sequence: TGTGCCTGGGAGCCCCGGGGCTTCAAAAAACTCATCTTT.

The V call is TRDV1, the J call TRDJ1; a weak D match, TRDD3 (6 bases). Looked up from germline, CDR1 is TSWWSYY and CDR2 is QGS. The CDR3 runs to 18 residues. V gave up 6 bases and J gave up 1 base, with 24 bases separating them. DNA for the CDR3: TGTGCTCTTGGACAACTCGGGATATTCCTGAGTTTCACCGATAAACTCATCTTT. It specifies CALGQLGIFLSFTDKLIF.

This clone appeared a few times. V usage is TRDV1 and J usage is TRDJ1; TRDD3 matches 13 bases. Germline trimming cut 3 bases from V and 1 base from J; bases unmatched to any gene: 32. CDR3 length: 26 amino acids. Germline V gene sequence: CDR1 TSWWSYY, CDR2 QGS. In nucleotides, the CDR3 is TGTGCTCTTGGGGACCCCGAATTTTCCCACGGGAGACTGGGGGATACGCGTATCCGGTGCACCGATAAACTCATCTTT. It encodes CALGDPEFSHGRLGDTRIRCTDKLIF.

This chain joins TRDV1 and TRDJ1, with 8 bases that match TRDD3. The J gene is not listed in TCRdb, so it was assigned here from a DNA match to germline. The V gene's germline CDR1 is TSWWSYY and CDR2 QGS. The length of the CDR3 is 24 residues. The ends lost 3 bases at V and 9 bases at J; junction bases unmatched: 39. Written as DNA, the CDR3 is TGTGCTCTTGGGGACCTAGAAGGGGTTTCCCGTTTTGTACTGGGGGGTACCGCGACCCCCCAACTCATCTTT. Translated, it gives CALGDLEGVSRFVLGGTATPQLIF.

This clone was seen only a few times. The V call is TRDV1, the J call TRDJ1, with 11 bases that match TRDD3. The CDR3 totals 24 residues. Trimming cost V 0 bases and J 1 base; bases outside gene matches: 25. Germline values: CDR1 TSWWSYY, CDR2 QGS. CDR3: CALGELTPLPPAHWGINRTDKLIF. The CDR3 DNA reads as TGTGCTCTTGGGGAACTTACCCCCCTTCCTCCAGCTCACTGGGGGATAAATCGCACCGATAAACTCATCTTT.

V gene TRDV1 combines with J gene TRDJ1; D may be TRDD2 (7 bases). V gave up 4 bases and J gave up 0 bases, with 30 bases separating them. CDR3 size: 21 residues. The germline V gene encodes CDR1 TSWWSYY and CDR2 QGS. The CDR3 is CALGGPFFPTGDPRYTDKLIF. CDR3 nucleotide sequence: TGTGCTCTTGGGGGACCATTCTTTCCTACCGGGGATCCCCGCTACACCGATAAACTCATCTTT.

This clone was seen only a few times. The V and J genes are TRDV1 and TRDJ1; 8 bases match TRDD3. CDR1 is TSWWSYY and CDR2 is QGS in the germline V gene. The J segment lost 0 bases and the V segment lost 10 bases, leaving 34 bases of the junction unmatched. The CDR3 runs to 23 residues. The CDR3 reads CAPSLLLTTPLGDTTMYTDKLIF. The CDR3 nucleotides are TGTGCTCCCTCACTCCTACTGACGACACCCCTTGGGGATACTACGATGTACACCGATAAACTCATCTTT.

This clone has a handful of counts. V usage is TRDV1 and J usage is TRDJ1; 7 bases are a match to TRDD3. Germline V gives CDR1 TSWWSYY, CDR2 QGS. The CDR3 has 21 residues. V lost 1 base to trimming and J lost 0 bases; unmatched junction nucleotides: 20. CDR3 amino acids: CALGERELFWGTRLYTDKLIF. The CDR3 DNA reads as TGTGCTCTTGGGGAACGGGAGCTTTTTTGGGGGACCCGATTGTACACCGATAAACTCATCTTT.

The rearrangement links TRDV1 to TRDJ1; no clear D. The CDR3 extends over 18 amino acids. Germline assignment: CDR1 TSWWSYY and CDR2 QGS. V lost 4 bases and J lost 0, with 21 bases in between. This chain's CDR3 is CALGASLTGTVDTDKLIF. CDR3 sequence (DNA): TGTGCTCTTGGGGCGTCCTTGACCGGAACAGTCGACACCGATAAACTCATCTTT.

This clone was picked up a small number of times. This rearrangement joins TRDV1 to TRDJ1; 8 bases align to TRDD2. This CDR3 spans 22 amino acids. CDR1 and CDR2 (germline): TSWWSYY, QGS. The ends lost 1 base at V and 1 base at J; junction bases unmatched: 23. CDR3 sequence: CALGEPQGLPRRGAPPTDKLIF. In nucleotides, the CDR3 is TGTGCTCTTGGGGAACCCCAAGGCCTTCCTAGACGGGGGGCCCCTCCCACCGATAAACTCATCTTT.